This T cell receptor beta chain was captured in a study of CXCR3-negative and CXCR3-positive naive CD8 T cells. The overall study: Per-library TRB read counts averaged about 1.5 +/- 0.3 million, adding up to around 140 million in total. Study-level points and caveats: CXCR3-positive naive cells carried more hydrophobic TRB CDR3s than CXCR3-negative ones. The study found that naive CXCR3-negative and CXCR3-positive cells shared TRBV-TRBJ usage, while memory cells differed. Much lower diversity was found in memory CD8+ cells, while both naive subsets had comparably high diversity.

Details on this clonotype: Its antigen is as yet unknown.

Looked up from germline, CDR1 is SGHTA and CDR2 is FQGTGA. This CDR3 has 17 residues. Libraries were UMI-labeled 5' RACE TRB cDNA. Following a re-call of the 5' RACE reads, TCRdb has one entry per CDR3 protein and lacks DNA. The repertoire table contains some 130,000 distinct CDR3 sequences. J is TRBJ2-1 and V is TRBV7-3; the TRBD1 assignment by TCRdb is unverifiable without DNA. Sequencing was carried out using naive CXCR3+ CD8+ T cells from blood. The subset denotes: CD45RO-CCR7+CD27+CD95- naive CD8+ T cells expressing CXCR3 (TNR3+). The source is a human donor in good health. Some clones in this sample may be carry-over from other donors' samples. CDR3 in amino acids: CASSLLGRDVTYNEQFF.